The table lists the clone carrying this T cell receptor (beta chain) with a few counts. These data are taken from a study of naive and memory T cell subsets. An equimolar mix of two oligonucleotides served as the beta constant-region primer for TRBC1 and TRBC2. Nested alpha and beta constant-region primers with the SP2 primer drove four PCR rounds on ligated cDNA. An oligonucleotide with the SP2 primer and a 12-nucleotide UMI was ligated to the cDNA 3' end. TCRdb reprocessed the UMI-ligation and nested PCR reads via MiXCR and lists one record per CDR3 protein. The table has 130,000 or so distinct CDR3 sequences, about 36% seen once. The V gene end was trimmed by 0 bases and the J gene end by 5 bases; junction bases not matched to a gene: 5. Per germline, CDR1 MNHEY and CDR2 SVGAGI. CDR3 length equals 16 residues. CD4 T cells were positively selected, then CD8 T cells from the CD4-negative fraction.

The sequence came from a human donor in good health. The V call is TRBV6-5, the J call TRBJ2-5, with 11 nucleotides matching TRBD2. Sequenced: central memory CD4+ T cells from blood. The CDR3 spells CASSYSKLAGVETQYF. The CDR3 DNA follows: TGTGCCAGCAGTTACTCGAAACTAGCGGGAGTCGAGACCCAGTACTTC.